This T cell receptor beta chain derives from a study of cytomegalovirus exposure and HLA in healthy donors. Study-level background: Tens of millions of unique TCRs, all from HLA-typed donors, were included in an early release of the data. Study-level results: A later analysis reported that several of the most significant clusters appeared to be linked to common viral pathogens, among them Epstein-Barr virus.

The primer mix had 60 Vbeta and 13 Jbeta primers. Assay used: immunoSEQ multiplex PCR; TCRdb lists only in-frame clones, some missing. Among roughly 180,000 clones listed, about 77% were seen once. Note on this clone: Antigen specificity is unknown.

The clonotype was recovered from a woman aged 25 to 39 in good health and CMV-seropositive. Sequenced input: PBMCs.

CDR3 sequence (DNA): TGTGCCAGCAGCTTAGGGGGGACTAGCAATACGCAGTATTTT. It yields the protein CASSLGGTSNTQYF. The V call is TRBV7-7, the J call TRBJ2-3; 9 nucleotides line up with TRBD2. CDR3 length equals 14 residues. The germline V gene has CDR1 SSHAT and CDR2 FNYEAQ (reference sequence). Trimming removed 1 base from V and 7 bases from J; junction bases left unmatched: 3.